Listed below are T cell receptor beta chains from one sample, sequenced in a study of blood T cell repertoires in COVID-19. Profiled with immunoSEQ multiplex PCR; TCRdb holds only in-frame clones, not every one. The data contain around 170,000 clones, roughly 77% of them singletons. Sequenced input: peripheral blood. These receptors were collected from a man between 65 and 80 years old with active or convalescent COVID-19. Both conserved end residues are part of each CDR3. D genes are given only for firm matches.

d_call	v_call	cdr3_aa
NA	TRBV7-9	CASSFSIQETQYF
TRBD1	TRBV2	CASSGNHATGGGGYTF
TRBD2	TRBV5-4	CASSLTKTSGSSYEQYF
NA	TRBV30	CAWSVLAAYNEQFF
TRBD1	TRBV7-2	CASSLSGGYGYTF
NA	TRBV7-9	CASSLEQLNTEAFF
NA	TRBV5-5	CASSLAQTYGYTF
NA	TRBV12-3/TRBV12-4	CASSPNQVNTIYF
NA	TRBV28	CASSLPWRVDTEAFF
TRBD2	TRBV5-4	CASSSGLAGGRDEQYF
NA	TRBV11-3	CASSKGVELGNEQFF
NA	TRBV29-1	CSVESDGLQGIGGYTF
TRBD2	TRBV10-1	CASSVDSGEGQETQYF
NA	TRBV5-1	CASSLPGDEQYF
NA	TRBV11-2	CASSLGAGNTIYF
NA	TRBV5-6	CASSLFYLAKNIQYF
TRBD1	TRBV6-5	CASSYTLQGDKYF
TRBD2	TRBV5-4	CASSPQSGLAGGGELFF
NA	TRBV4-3	CASSQWQNTEAFF
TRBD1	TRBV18	CASSPRDRDPTGYTF
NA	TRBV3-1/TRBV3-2	CASSLAGNTIYF
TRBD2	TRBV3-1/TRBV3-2	CASSQFRTREETQYF
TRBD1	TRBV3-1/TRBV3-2	CASSQGEGAQETQYF
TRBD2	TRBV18	CASSPPSGGPSETQYF
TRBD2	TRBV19	CASSMAGGGRIETQYF
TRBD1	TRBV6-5	CASSRQGSYEQYF
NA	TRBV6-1	CASSEVRYRVQETQYF
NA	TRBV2	CASREATPAQYF
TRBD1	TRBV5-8	CASTTGTDSYEQYF
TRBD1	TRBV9	CASSDRQGRGTEAFF
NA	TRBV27	CASSDRDSYNEQFF
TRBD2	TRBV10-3	CAISGALSGVGETQYF
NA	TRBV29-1	CSVDPGGSYGYTF